This T cell receptor beta chain was identified during a study (dated by TCRdb to between 2014 and 2017). For context, the study as a whole: The study set out to test whether tumor-infiltrating Tregs in breast cancer get recruited from blood Tregs or are instead converted in situ from other CD4+ T cell subsets.

What the research found in general, with its limitations: Tumor memory CD4+ T cell TCR gene usage was found to cluster with blood and lymph node memory CD4+ cells and with lymph node naive CD4+ cells. The TCR alpha and beta sequences of tumor-infiltrating Tregs showed the greatest overlap with tumor naive CD4+ T cells, followed by blood naive CD4+ T cells. The validation in the larger cohort was limited to a single TCR beta V-J rearrangement instead of whole repertoires.

Full-length TCR variable regions were amplified by 5' RACE PCR with constant-region reverse primers, and semi-nested PCR with Nested Universal Primer A was subsequently performed. The ReliaPrep RNA Cell Miniprep System was used to extract total RNA, which was then reverse transcribed into 5'RACE-ready cDNA with the SMARTer RACE 5'/3' Kit. Multiplex adaptors were used to barcode the full-length TCR alpha and beta libraries, which were then sequenced on an Illumina MiSeq. As for the original processing: For each of nine subset-tissue groups, sequencing data from the five patients were pooled, and the groups were then compared using unsupervised clustering of TCR gene usage. The Morisita-Horn index, with shared sequences weighted by their contribution to each repertoire, was used to calculate repertoire similarity. TCRdb reprocessing: public reads trimmed at Q25 with fastp, clones called with MiXCR, in-frame beta chains kept. Rows with one shared CDR3 protein collapse into an entry with the most common genes and DNA. The V and J calls, along with clone size, are taken from TCRdb and not from the paper's own processing. This sample lists nearly 5,500 distinct CDR3 sequences; 52% were detected once. The ten biggest clones cover 3% to 4.5% of the sample.

Looking up the germline V gene (reference sequence) yields CDR1 DFQATT and CDR2 SNEGSKA. The CDR3, from cysteine to phenylalanine, totals 12 residues. The kept DNA is CDR3 alone, 36 bases in frame from the first base. Turning to this clonotype: The clone's antigen remains unknown. No qualities accompany the bases; no much larger clone lies one base away.

The memory CD4+ T cell population was isolated based on a CD4+CD45RO+CD25- phenotype. Tregs, naive and memory CD4+ T cells from tumor, blood and ipsilateral draining lymph nodes of about five breast cancer patients underwent full-length TCR alpha and beta sequencing. Mononuclear cells from lymph nodes or around 53 ml of peripheral blood were isolated by Ficoll density gradient centrifugation. Sorted cell populations were confirmed by FACS to exceed 90% purity. Sequenced material: memory CD4+ T cells sorted from blood. Explained via the paper, the cell subset or site label denotes: memory CD4+ T cells, CD4+CD45RO+CD25-. The clonotype originates from a female donor with breast cancer. The rearrangement combines TRBV20-1 with TRBJ1-1; tentative D gene TRBD1, with 6 bases matching. The CDR3 protein sequence reads: CRGGGLGTEAFF. The nucleotide sequence reads TGCAGAGGGGGGGGTCTGGGGACTGAAGCTTTCTTT.